The clone carrying this T cell receptor beta chain was recorded a few times. Its specificity is not known. CDR3 length equals 16 residues. Per germline, CDR1 MNHNS and CDR2 SASEGT. With V trimmed by 7 bases and J by 0 bases, 12 bases remained unmatched. Healthy Caucasian individuals made up all the donors. This sample stems from a study of identical twins. Study findings and constraints: Weaker excess sharing between twins was seen in beta out-of-frame sequences.

TCRdb itself ran the 5' RACE reads through MiXCR, one entry per CDR3 protein. The sample yields over 600,000 distinct CDR3 sequences, over 20% seen once. This sample also belongs to another study, concerning T cells expressing NK-cell markers. That publication notes: In four donors, dominant clonotypes made up about 28.3-60.1% of CD3+CD56-NKG2C+ cells. Whether expanded NKG2C-expressing T cell clones recognize HCMV is unknown.

The sequencing sample was made of PBMCs. This receptor was obtained from a woman aged 18-35 years in good health. This sequence joins TRBV6-1 and TRBJ2-7; TRBD2 agrees at 7 bases. The CDR3 here is CASTMTREGRSYEQYF. Written as DNA, the CDR3 is TGTGCCAGCACAATGACCAGGGAGGGGCGCTCCTACGAGCAGTACTTC.